This entry features one T cell receptor beta chain sequence. Its recognized antigen is unknown. A much larger clone lies one base from this, so it may be a read error. The time point label, read with the paper, signifies: pre-pandemic baseline sample and day 111 after first positive SARS-CoV-2 test. V is shortened by 2 bases, J by 1 base, and the region joining them spans 14 bases. The CDR3 holds 16 amino acids from the cysteine to the phenylalanine. The only DNA kept is the CDR3, 48 bases in frame from the first base. CDR1 and CDR2, per the germline V gene, are SGHDN and FVKESK. The record originates from a study of kidney transplant recipient with SARS-CoV-2 infection (dated by TCRdb to the early 2020s). The listed sequencing device is Illumina MiSeq. Profiling of the peripheral T cell repertoire targeted human TCRbeta genes. The source study handled its data this way. Differential clonotype abundance was tested with beta-binomial modelling to account for variability over time. Expanded clonotypes were checked against the ImmuneCODE reference database of SARS-CoV-2-associated TCRs and mapped to regions of the viral genome. Additional repertoire analyses examined TRBV gene usage, CDR3 length, CDR3 amino acid overlap between time points, distributions of clonotype abundance, and Jaccard similarity. TCRdb reprocessed the public reads (quality trimming at Q25 with fastp, clone calling with MiXCR) and kept in-frame beta chains. Each entry merges the rows of one CDR3 protein and shows their most common DNA and genes. TCRdb's processing, not the authors', yielded these V and J calls. A total of some 220,000 distinct CDR3 sequences appear in this sample, roughly 26% of them only once. Together, the top ten hold almost 7.5% of the sample.

This receptor was obtained from a male patient in his thirties who had COVID-19 and was a kidney transplant recipient. Some T cells may originate with the graft donor following a transplant. The chain joins TRBV14 to TRBJ1-2, with the D gene call left open. Source: a blood sample, taken at baseline and on roughly day 110 from a kidney transplant recipient. DNA sequence: TGTGCCAGCAGCCAAAACTGGGCACTTGATAACTATGGCTACACCTTC. Its protein product is CASSQNWALDNYGYTF.